These 27 T cell receptor beta chains were sequenced from one sample in a study of T cell repertoires in cytomegalovirus infection. TCRdb itself ran the reads through MiXCR, one entry per CDR3 protein. The table lists 450,000 to 650,000 distinct CDR3 sequences, less than 30% of them singletons. The sequenced material came from PBMCs. All receptors come from a human donor in good health (CMV status not recorded). Some clones in this sample may be carry-over from other donors' samples.

The rearrangement links TRBV20-1 to TRBJ2-3; 15 bases are shared with TRBD2. V dropped 6 bases and J dropped 5; count of bases not matched to a gene: 3. Germline V gene data show CDR1 as DFQATT and CDR2 as SNEGSKA (reference sequence). The CDR3 has 14 amino acids. In DNA form, the CDR3 reads TGCAGTGCCCCGGGACTAGCGGGAGGAGATACGCAGTATTTT. It codes for CSAPGLAGGDTQYF.

In its sample, this clonotype was seen a few times. The chain recombines TRBV7-8 with TRBJ2-1; no firm D call. The CDR3 has 16 amino acids. CDR1 and CDR2 from the germline V gene are SGHVS and FQNEAQ. The V end lost 0 bases, the J end lost 5 bases, and 14 bases lay between the germline ends. In DNA, the CDR3 is TGTGCCAGCAGCTTAGCGTTGGCCCTGCTAAACAATGAGCAGTTCTTC. It is translated as CASSLALALLNNEQFF.

There are a few counts of this clonotype. This chain connects TRBV6-1 to TRBJ2-5; 7 nucleotides match TRBD2. Looked up from germline, CDR1 is MNHNS and CDR2 is SASEGT. The CDR3 spans 14 residues. V lost 7 bases, J lost 8 bases, and 13 bases stayed unmatched. CDR3 sequence (DNA): TGTGCCAGCACTTCCGGCGGGACTATCGGTACCCAGTACTTC. Translation gives CASTSGGTIGTQYF.

J is TRBJ1-5 and V is TRBV7-2, with D unclear. The CDR3 extends over 12 amino acids. Germline CDR1 is SGHTA and CDR2 is FQGNSA. Trimming cost V 6 bases and J 9 bases, with 12 bases left between them. CDR3 region: CASRPTSGPQHF. Here the CDR3 DNA reads TGTGCCAGCAGACCTACTTCCGGGCCCCAGCATTTT.

The chain recombines TRBV29-1 with TRBJ2-7; TRBD1 matches at 10 bases. CDR3 length: 15 residues. The V gene end was trimmed by 4 bases and the J gene end by 1 base; junction bases not matched to a gene: 7. The germline V gene encodes CDR1 SQVTM and CDR2 ANQGSEA. CDR3 in amino acids: CSVVMSDRGSYEQYF. Here the CDR3 DNA reads TGCAGCGTTGTGATGTCGGACAGGGGGTCCTACGAGCAGTACTTC.

This clonotype was counted between two and nine times. The chain carries TRBV12-3 or TRBV12-4 and TRBJ1-3; D remains ambiguous. The ends were cut back, 6 bases at V and 9 bases at J, with 15 bases in the middle. The CDR3 is 13 residues long. CDR3 protein: CASSAFQDSTIYF. The CDR3 coding sequence is TGTGCCAGCAGCGCGTTTCAGGACTCCACCATATATTTT.

The J gene is TRBJ2-7, the V gene TRBV6-2 or TRBV6-3; D is possibly TRBD2 (5 bases). Per the germline V gene, CDR1 is MNHEY and CDR2 is SVGEGT. Trimming left V 6 bases short and J 0 bases short, with 12 bases between. The CDR3 sequence is 14 residues long. CDR3 region: CASRPPGSSYEQYV. The CDR3 DNA sequence: TGTGCCAGCAGGCCTCCGGGAAGCTCCTACGAGCAGTACGTC.

The rearrangement uses TRBV7-9 and TRBJ2-5; D perhaps matches TRBD2 (5 bases). The V end lost 3 bases, the J end lost 2 bases, and 10 bases lay between the germline ends. The CDR3 covers 14 residues. CDR1 and CDR2 (germline): SEHNR, FQNEAQ (reference sequence). CDR3: CASSFSWTQETQYF. The CDR3 coding sequence is TGTGCCAGCAGCTTTTCCTGGACTCAAGAGACCCAGTACTTC.

This clonotype was picked up a small number of times. The J gene is TRBJ2-3, the V gene TRBV12-3 or TRBV12-4; D may be TRBD1 or TRBD2 (5 bases each). This CDR3 has 15 residues. Deletions cut 5 bases from V and 6 bases from J, with 18 bases between. The CDR3 is CASSTQTGRRDTQYF. CDR3 sequence (DNA): TGTGCCAGCAGTACTCAGACGGGGCGCCGGGATACGCAGTATTTT.

The gene calls are TRBV20-1 and TRBJ2-7; 8 nucleotides agree with TRBD1. V dropped 5 bases and J dropped 1; count of bases not matched to a gene: 4. This CDR3 spans 13 amino acids. Germline V CDR1 and CDR2: DFQATT, SNEGSKA (reference sequence). DNA for the CDR3: TGCAGTGCTGAGACAGGGGATTCCTACGAGCAGTACTTC. Residues: CSAETGDSYEQYF.

This clonotype turned up a few times. The gene calls are TRBV19 and TRBJ2-5, with 8 bases identical to TRBD2. The CDR3 consists of 15 residues. Looked up from germline, CDR1 is LNHDA and CDR2 is SQIVND (reference sequence). Trimming at V came to 3 bases and at J to 1 base, leaving 4 bases not matched to a gene. CDR3 bases: TGTGCCAGTAGTATGGCTAGCGGGTTCCAAGAGACCCAGTACTTC. Translation gives CASSMASGFQETQYF.

This clonotype has only a few counts. This rearrangement joins TRBV7-2 to TRBJ2-2, with TRBD1 matching 8 bases. The J segment lost 8 bases and the V segment lost 5 bases, leaving 10 bases of the junction unmatched. The CDR3 has 15 residues. Germline V gene data show CDR1 as SGHTA and CDR2 as FQGNSA. This CDR3 reads CASSRGQVVSGELFF. The CDR3 nucleotides are TGTGCCAGCAGCCGGGGACAGGTGGTCAGTGGGGAGCTGTTTTTT.

This chain links TRBV4-1 with TRBJ2-5; tentative D call: TRBD2 (6 bases). V dropped 0 bases and J dropped 2 bases, with 16 bases sitting between them. The germline CDR1 and CDR2 sequences are MGHRA and YSYEKL. The CDR3 covers 17 residues. The CDR3 sequence: CASSQDRDPRGQETQYF. The CDR3 DNA is TGCGCCAGCAGCCAAGATAGGGACCCCCGGGGGCAAGAGACCCAGTACTTC.

This clonotype was detected a few times. The chain is built from TRBV27 and TRBJ1-1; TRBD1 aligns across 7 bases. The germline gives CDR1 MNHEY, CDR2 SMNVEV (reference sequence). The CDR3 consists of 14 residues. J gave up 2 bases and V 5 bases, and 5 bases lay outside the gene matches. Here the CDR3 reads CASSEAGGNTEAFF. CDR3 DNA: TGTGCCAGCAGTGAAGCAGGGGGAAACACTGAAGCTTTCTTT.

This clonotype was counted between two and nine times. This chain links TRBV19 with TRBJ2-7, with D possibly being TRBD1 (6 bases). Germline CDR1 reads LNHDA; CDR2 reads SQIVND (reference sequence). Trimming removed 4 bases from V and 2 bases from J, with 9 bases in between. The CDR3 has 13 residues. CDR3 region: CASSTGQTYEQYF. CDR3 sequence (DNA): TGTGCCAGTAGTACCGGACAGACCTACGAGCAGTACTTC.

J is TRBJ2-7 and V is TRBV20-1; 8 bases align to TRBD1. CDR1 DFQATT and CDR2 SNEGSKA come from the germline V gene (reference sequence). Germline trimming cut 5 bases from V and 7 bases from J; bases unmatched to any gene: 4. CDR3 size: 11 residues. CDR3 loop: CSASGTGEQYF. The CDR3 DNA reads as TGCAGTGCTTCCGGGACAGGAGAGCAGTACTTC.

This rearrangement joins TRBV4-3 to TRBJ2-7, with 8 bases identical to TRBD2. The V and J ends lost 3 bases and 3 bases, in that order; junction bases with no gene match: 13. The CDR3 loop spans 17 amino acids. The germline gives CDR1 LGHNA, CDR2 YSLEER. The CDR3 protein is CASSQSGTRYNNYEQYV. In nucleotides, the CDR3 is TGCGCCAGCAGCCAGTCCGGGACTAGGTATAACAACTACGAGCAGTACGTC.

The chain employs TRBV4-2 and TRBJ2-7; 13 nucleotides match TRBD2. J was trimmed by 3 bases and V by 4 bases; bases with no gene match: 6. CDR3 length equals 16 residues. Per germline, CDR1 LGHNA and CDR2 YNFKEQ. The CDR3 here is CASSRTGTSGNYEQYF. The CDR3 DNA reads as TGTGCCAGCAGCCGAACCGGGACTAGCGGGAACTACGAGCAGTACTTC.

This clonotype was detected a few times. V is TRBV10-3 and J is TRBJ1-1; D unresolved. The CDR3 runs to 14 residues. Trimming took 4 bases from V and 4 from J, leaving 13 bases between them. Germline loops: CDR1 ENHRY, CDR2 SYGVKD. The CDR3 nucleotides are TGTGCCATCAGTGCCGAGGTTCCGGCCACTGAAGCTTTCTTT. Amino acids: CAISAEVPATEAFF.

The gene calls are TRBV28 and TRBJ2-7; D gene unclear. The V end lost 6 bases, the J end lost 2 bases, and 14 bases lay between the germline ends. The CDR3 spans 14 residues. The germline gives CDR1 MDHEN, CDR2 SYDVKM. DNA of the CDR3: TGTGCCAGCAGACCGAAGGGTAGGCCCTACGAGCAGTACTTC. This sequence encodes CASRPKGRPYEQYF.

The chain has TRBV19 and TRBJ1-5, with a weak D call TRBD1 (6 bases). Looked up from germline, CDR1 is LNHDA and CDR2 is SQIVND (reference sequence). Trimming pared 9 bases from V and 1 base from J, leaving 13 bases between. The CDR3 loop spans 14 amino acids. CDR3 sequence reads: CASRTVDSNQPQHF. The CDR3, as DNA: TGTGCCAGCAGGACAGTCGACAGCAATCAGCCCCAGCATTTT.

This clonotype was recorded once. The chain uses TRBV9 and TRBJ2-7; 9 nucleotides align to TRBD2. V gave up 0 bases and J gave up 7 bases; unmatched junction bases: 8. The length of the CDR3 is 15 residues. Germline CDR1 reads SGDLS; CDR2 reads YYNGEE. CDR3 bases: TGTGCCAGCAGCGTAGATGTAGCGGGAGCTGGGGAGCAGTACTTC. This translates into CASSVDVAGAGEQYF.

This clonotype was detected only a few times. The CDR3 reads CSADTGQGEGWGEQFF. CDR3 coding DNA: TGCAGTGCTGACACGGGACAGGGGGAGGGATGGGGTGAGCAGTTCTTC. This chain joins TRBV20-1 and TRBJ2-1; 11 positions match TRBD1. J lost 9 bases, V lost 5 bases, and 15 bases had no gene match. Germline loops: CDR1 DFQATT, CDR2 SNEGSKA (reference sequence). The CDR3 runs 16 residues.

This clonotype was counted only a few times. The V and J genes are TRBV7-6 and TRBJ2-1; TRBD2 aligns across 15 bases. Unmatched junction bases numbered 5, after V lost 1 base and J lost 1 base. There are 19 residues in the CDR3. Germline V lookup: CDR1 SGHVS, CDR2 FNYEAQ. The CDR3 loop reads CASSLVSGLAGGSYNEQFF. CDR3 bases: TGTGCCAGCAGCTTAGTTTCGGGACTAGCGGGAGGTTCCTACAATGAGCAGTTCTTC.

Ten or more counts support this clonotype. The chain combines TRBV12-3 or TRBV12-4 with TRBJ1-4; possibly TRBD1 for D (6 bases). The V end was cut by 1 base, the J end by 8 bases, with 14 bases between. CDR3 length: 15 residues. This CDR3 reads CASSLVQGFWEKLFF. Here the CDR3 DNA reads TGTGCCAGCAGTTTAGTACAGGGCTTCTGGGAAAAACTGTTTTTT.

This clonotype showed up many times. The V and J genes are TRBV7-2 and TRBJ2-3; 8 bases agree with TRBD2. V lost 5 bases, J lost 2 bases, and 3 bases stayed unmatched. Germline lookup yields CDR1 SGHTA and CDR2 FQGNSA. This CDR3 has 14 residues. The CDR3: CASSPGLATDTQYF. The CDR3 nucleotides are TGTGCCAGCAGCCCCGGACTAGCCACAGATACGCAGTATTTT.

This clonotype came up a few times. The chain joins TRBV19 to TRBJ1-1; 7 nucleotides line up with TRBD1. V gave up 6 bases and J gave up 1 base; unmatched junction bases: 17. Germline V gene lookup returns CDR1 LNHDA and CDR2 SQIVND (reference sequence). The CDR3 is 18 residues long. CDR3 region: CASSQTGMVLAGNTEAFF. The CDR3 DNA reads TGTGCCAGTAGCCAGACAGGGATGGTTTTAGCAGGGAACACTGAAGCTTTCTTT.